This TCR beta chain is from a study of T cell responses to AZD1222 COVID-19 vaccine (dated by TCRdb to about 2021). Regarding the research as a whole: AZD1222 recipients with second doses at about 4 weeks or about 12 weeks were pooled, because spike-specific TCR depth and breadth did not differ between schedules. A total of around 240 trial participants underwent TCR sequencing, of whom around 200 received two doses of AZD1222 and some 26 received two doses of the MenACWY control vaccine. Enrollment into the trials was organized by age into subgroups of 18-55, 56-69 and 70-plus years, and those subgroups contained approximately 150, 30 and 60 TCR-sequenced participants, respectively. Broad study findings and their caveats: In the small 56-69-year group, the increase in depth fell short of significance, most likely because of low power. CD4 TCRs associated with the vaccine covered the entire spike protein, and the dominant responses were in regions 160-218 and 743-854. Spike-specific TCR breadth and depth rose significantly after two AZD1222 doses compared with day 0 and with MenACWY recipients. Conclusions about previously exposed vaccinees are limited, since just five or six AZD1222 recipients were seropositive for SARS-CoV-2 at baseline. Participants were mostly white British, with more females than males. The authors suggested clonal diversity may have been underestimated. No day 14 peak-response samples were available, so repertoires were characterized only after the peak T cell response. Nearly half of unique spike-specific TCRs reportedly recognized epitopes outside regions mutated in the B.1.351 and B.1.1.7 variants.

The time point label, as the study defines it: baseline before first vaccination. Vaccinee samples came from UK trials COV001 and COV002, including a single-blind randomized controlled phase 2/3 trial of AZD1222 (ChAdOx1 nCoV-19) in healthy adults. Trial participant PBMC samples were collected at day 0 and day 28 after the second dose for TCRbeta chain sequencing. The CDR3 regions of human TCRbeta chains were analyzed by immunosequencing. From the authors' description of their analysis: Repertoire TCRs were checked for matches against a reference library of SARS-CoV-2-specific TCRs that had been generated using the MIRA antigen-specificity platform. Breadth meant the fraction of unique TCRs that were SARS-CoV-2-associated, whereas depth meant the fraction of total T cells that were SARS-CoV-2-associated. Each spike-specific TCR was assigned to its reactive spike region and to a CD4 or CD8 class using the MIRA data. Log10-transformed breadth and depth values were compared by one-way ANOVA with Sidak's multiple comparisons tests. The table was pulled from immuneACCESS by TCRdb, which kept in-frame rearrangements only. Such tables lose some clones; where checked, under half of the loss comes from unresolved V genes, and the rest has no known cause. The D gene and trimming were derived from the DNA, and the V and J assignments and clone size from that table. The table for this sample lists around 100,000 clones; 91% of them were counted only once. The ten largest clones take up 45% to 55% of the sample.

The trim is 0 bases for V and 5 bases for J, with a gap of 10 bases between the germline ends. The CDR3 covers 14 residues, taking in both the cysteine and the phenylalanine. Kept here is only the CDR3 DNA, which spans 42 bases and is read in frame from base 1. Per the germline V gene, SGHTA is the CDR1 and FQGNSA is the CDR2. Concerning this clone: The specificity of this receptor is unknown. Base qualities were left out, and no much larger clone turns up one base away.

The V gene is TRBV7-2 and the J gene is TRBJ1-1; a tentative D call is TRBD1 (6 bases match). Sequencing used peripheral blood, obtained on day 0 of AZD1222 vaccination. The source of this sequence is an adult in good health. For the CDR3, the sequence is CASSLARGGTEAFF. The DNA reads TGTGCCAGCAGCTTAGCTCGAGGGGGGACTGAAGCTTTCTTT.